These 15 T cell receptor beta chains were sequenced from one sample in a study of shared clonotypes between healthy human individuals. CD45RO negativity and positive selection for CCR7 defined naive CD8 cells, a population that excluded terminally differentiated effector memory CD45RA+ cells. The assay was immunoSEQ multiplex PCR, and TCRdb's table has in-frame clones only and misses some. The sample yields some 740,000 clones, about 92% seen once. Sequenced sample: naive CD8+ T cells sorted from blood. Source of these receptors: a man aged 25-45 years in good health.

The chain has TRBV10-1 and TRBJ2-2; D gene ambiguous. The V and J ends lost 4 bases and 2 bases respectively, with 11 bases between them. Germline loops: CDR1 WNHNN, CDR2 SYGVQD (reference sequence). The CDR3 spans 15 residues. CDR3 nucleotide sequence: TGCGCCAGCAGTGGCCTTCCCTTAAACACCGGGGAGCTGTTTTTT. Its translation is CASSGLPLNTGELFF.

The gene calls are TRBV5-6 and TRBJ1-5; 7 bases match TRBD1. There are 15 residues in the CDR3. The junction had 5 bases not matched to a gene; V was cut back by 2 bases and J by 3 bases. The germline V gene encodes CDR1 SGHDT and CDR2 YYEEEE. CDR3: CASSFRGGYNQPQHF. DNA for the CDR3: TGTGCCAGCAGCTTCAGGGGGGGCTACAATCAGCCCCAGCATTTT. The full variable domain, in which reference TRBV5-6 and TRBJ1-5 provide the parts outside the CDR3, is DAGVTQSPTHLIKTRGQQVTLRCSPKSGHDTVSWYQQALGQGPQFIFQYYEEEERQRGNFPDRFSGHQFPNYSSELNVNALLLGDSALYLCASSFRGGYNQPQHFGDGTRLSIL.

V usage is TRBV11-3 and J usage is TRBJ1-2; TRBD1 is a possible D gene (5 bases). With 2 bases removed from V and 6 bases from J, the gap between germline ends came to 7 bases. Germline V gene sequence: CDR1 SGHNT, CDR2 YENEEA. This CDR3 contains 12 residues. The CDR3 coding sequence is TGTGCCAGCAGCTTAACGGGGGATGGCTACACCTTC. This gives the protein CASSLTGDGYTF. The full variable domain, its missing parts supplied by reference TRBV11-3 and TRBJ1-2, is EAGVVQSPRYKIIEKKQPVAFWCNPISGHNTLYWYLQNLGQGPELLIRYENEEAVDDSQLPKDRFSAERLKGVDSTLKIQPAELGDSAVYLCASSLTGDGYTFGSGTRLTVV.

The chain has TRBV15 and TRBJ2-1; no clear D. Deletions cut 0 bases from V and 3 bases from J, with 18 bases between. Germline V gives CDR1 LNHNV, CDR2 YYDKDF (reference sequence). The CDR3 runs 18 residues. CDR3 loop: CATSRDFPPTSGYNEQFF. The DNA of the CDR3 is TGTGCCACCAGCAGAGATTTCCCCCCCACCTCCGGCTACAATGAGCAGTTCTTC.

DNA of the CDR3: TGCGCCAGCAGCCCGATAGCGGGCGGGGAGACCCAGTACTTC. Its protein is CASSPIAGGETQYF. The chain employs TRBV5-1 and TRBJ2-5, with 7 bases identical to TRBD2. The CDR3 consists of 14 residues. Germline V gene data show CDR1 as SGHRS and CDR2 as YFSETQ. The ends lost 4 bases at V and 5 bases at J; junction bases unmatched: 8.

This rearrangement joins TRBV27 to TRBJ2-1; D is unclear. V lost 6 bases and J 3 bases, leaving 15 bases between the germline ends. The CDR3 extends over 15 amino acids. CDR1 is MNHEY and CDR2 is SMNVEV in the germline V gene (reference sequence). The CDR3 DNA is TGTGCCAGCAGGGTTAGGCAGCGAAGCTACAATGAGCAGTTCTTC. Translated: CASRVRQRSYNEQFF.

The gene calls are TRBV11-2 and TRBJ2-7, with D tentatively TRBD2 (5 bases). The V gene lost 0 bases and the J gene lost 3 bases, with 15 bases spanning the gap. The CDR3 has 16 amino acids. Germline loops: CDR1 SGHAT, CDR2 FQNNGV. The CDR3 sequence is CASSLDGWEPDYEQYF. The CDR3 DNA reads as TGTGCCAGCAGCTTAGATGGGTGGGAGCCAGACTACGAGCAGTACTTC. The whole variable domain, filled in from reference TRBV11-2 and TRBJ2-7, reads EAGVAQSPRYKIIEKRQSVAFWCNPISGHATLYWYQQILGQGPKLLIQFQNNGVVDDSQLPKDRFSAERLKGVDSTLKIQPAKLEDSAVYLCASSLDGWEPDYEQYFGPGTRLTVT.

CDR3 protein: CASSEPQGARTGELFF. The CDR3 DNA sequence: TGTGCCAGCAGTGAACCGCAGGGGGCTCGCACCGGGGAGCTGTTTTTT. This sequence joins TRBV6-1 and TRBJ2-2; 8 positions agree with TRBD1. Germline-derived CDR1 and CDR2 are MNHNS and SASEGT. The CDR3 sequence is 16 residues long. J lost 4 bases, V lost 2 bases, and 6 bases had no gene match.

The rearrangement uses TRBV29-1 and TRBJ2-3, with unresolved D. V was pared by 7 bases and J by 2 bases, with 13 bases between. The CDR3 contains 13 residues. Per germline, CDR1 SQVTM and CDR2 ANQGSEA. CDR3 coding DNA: TGCAGCGGAGCACGACAAGACACAGATACGCAGTATTTT. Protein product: CSGARQDTDTQYF.

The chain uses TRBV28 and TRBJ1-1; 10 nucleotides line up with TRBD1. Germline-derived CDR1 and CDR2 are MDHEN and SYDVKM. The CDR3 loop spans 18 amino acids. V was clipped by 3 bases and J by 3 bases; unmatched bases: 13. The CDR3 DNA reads TGTGCCAGCAGTTTTGGTTGGCTGACAGGGGGCAGGGACACTGAAGCTTTCTTT. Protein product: CASSFGWLTGGRDTEAFF.

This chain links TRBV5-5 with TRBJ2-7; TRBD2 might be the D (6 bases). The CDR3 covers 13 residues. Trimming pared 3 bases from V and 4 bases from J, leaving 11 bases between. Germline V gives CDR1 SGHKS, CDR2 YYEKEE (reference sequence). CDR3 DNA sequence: TGTGCCAGCAGCTGGACTACTAGTTACGAGCAGTACTTC. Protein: CASSWTTSYEQYF.

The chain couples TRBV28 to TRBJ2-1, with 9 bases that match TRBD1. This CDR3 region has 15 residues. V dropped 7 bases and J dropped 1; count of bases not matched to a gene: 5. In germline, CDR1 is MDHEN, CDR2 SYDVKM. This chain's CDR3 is CASIPGQGSYNEQFF. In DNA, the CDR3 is TGTGCCAGCATTCCGGGACAGGGTTCCTACAATGAGCAGTTCTTC.

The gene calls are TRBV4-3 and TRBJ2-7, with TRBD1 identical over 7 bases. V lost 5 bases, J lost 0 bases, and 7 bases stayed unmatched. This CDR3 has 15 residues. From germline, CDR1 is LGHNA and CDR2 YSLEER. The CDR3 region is CASSVGTAVSYEQYF. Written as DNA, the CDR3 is TGCGCCAGCAGCGTAGGGACAGCGGTCTCCTACGAGCAGTACTTC.

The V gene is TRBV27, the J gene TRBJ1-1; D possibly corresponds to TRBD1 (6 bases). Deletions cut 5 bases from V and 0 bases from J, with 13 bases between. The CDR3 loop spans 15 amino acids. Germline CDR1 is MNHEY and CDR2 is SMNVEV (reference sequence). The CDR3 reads CASSPRGDLNTEAFF. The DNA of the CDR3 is TGTGCCAGCAGTCCCAGGGGAGATTTGAACACTGAAGCTTTCTTT.

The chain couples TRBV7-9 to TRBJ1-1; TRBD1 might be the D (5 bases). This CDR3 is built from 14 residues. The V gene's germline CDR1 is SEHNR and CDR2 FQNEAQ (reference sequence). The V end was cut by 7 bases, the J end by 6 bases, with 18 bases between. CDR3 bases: TGTGCCAGCAACCGGGGACGCCGGGAGCCTGAAGCTTTCTTT. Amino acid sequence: CASNRGRREPEAFF.